The present T cell receptor beta chain was sequenced within a study of identical twins. TCRdb ran MiXCR on the 5' RACE reads and lists one entry per CDR3 protein. The data contain 450,000 or so distinct CDR3 sequences, about 24% of them singletons. Trimming cost V 8 bases and J 0 bases, with 5 bases left between them. The CDR3 is 11 residues long. Germline V gene sequence: CDR1 GTSNPN, CDR2 SVGIG (reference sequence). The same specimen was also included in a second study, on T cells expressing NK-cell markers.

The sequenced sample consisted of CD4+ T cells sorted from blood. The source is a woman aged 18-30 years in good health. V is TRBV30 and J is TRBJ2-1; D gene unclear. CDR3 nucleotide sequence: TGTGCCGCCAGCTCCTACAATGAGCAGTTCTTC. It translates to CAASSYNEQFF.